This paragraph covers one T cell receptor (beta chain) sequence. Its recognized antigen is unknown. No base-level quality is on record; no much larger clone is a single base apart. The entry originates in a study of OX40 agonist ivuxolimab in advanced cancers. In the study overall: The costimulatory receptor OX40 (CD134) was targeted by ivuxolimab, a fully human IgG2 agonistic monoclonal antibody. Three dose-escalation patients achieved partial responses, one with hepatocellular carcinoma and two with cutaneous melanoma. Intravenous ivuxolimab was administered to patients every 2 weeks at six dose levels: 0.01, 0.1, 0.3, 1.5, 3 and 10 mg/kg. The paper describes the monotherapy dose-escalation part (N of about 54 patients) of the phase I trial of ivuxolimab. Of the approximately 50 dose-escalation patients, hepatocellular carcinoma was present in around 19, melanoma in approximately 15, renal cell carcinoma in 9 and head and neck cancer in 9. In the dose-escalation cohort, roughly 80% of patients were male, and the mean age was about 55 years, with a range of about 20 to 79. Peripheral TCRbeta sequencing aimed to test whether ivuxolimab altered TCR sequence diversity and caused clonal T-cell expansion. Patients were allowed to have had prior anti-PD-1, anti-PD-L1 or anti-CTLA-4 therapy, and approximately 40% of the dose-escalation patients had been treated with checkpoint inhibitors.

Genomic DNA was isolated from the sorted cells so that the TCRbeta CDR3 region could be sequenced. The immunoSEQ Assay was used for sequencing of TCRbeta CDR3 regions. This immuneACCESS table, as held by TCRdb, lists in-frame sequences with V and J called but not all clones. Of the missing ones, under half trace to an unresolved V gene in checked studies; the others have no known cause. This sample gives roughly 24,000 clones in total; around 80% of them show up just once. The ten largest clones represent approximately 8.5% of the sample. General study outcomes and caveats: In partial responders in the 0.1-3.0 mg/kg groups, normalized peripheral clonal expansion was found to be among the lowest, especially among CD8+ T cells. Low levels of normalized T-cell clonal expansion were also seen in some nonresponding patients. The antigen specificity of the peripheral T cells that underwent clonal expansion was not determined. At doses of 0.1 to 3.0 mg/kg, clonal expansion of both CD4+ and CD8+ blood T cells was observed from baseline to week 6. After ivuxolimab, expanded clones were on average more numerous among CD8+ T cells than among CD4+ T cells.

The trial excluded patients who had a history of autoimmune disease or were on systemic immunosuppression. In every dose cohort, peripheral blood was drawn for TCR sequencing at baseline, cycle 4 day 1, and cycle 7 day 1. Samples came from an open-label, multicenter, first-in-human phase I dose-escalation trial of ivuxolimab. The trial enrolled adults with locally advanced or metastatic head and neck squamous cell, hepatocellular, melanoma or renal cell carcinoma. Before TCR sequencing, CD4+ T cells and CD8+ T cells from peripheral blood were sorted into separate populations. The germline V gene sets CDR1 to MNHEY and CDR2 to SVGAGI. Between the V and J ends, shortened by 0 bases and 0 bases respectively, the junction contains 12 bases. The CDR3, cysteine through phenylalanine, is 16 amino acids long. Just CDR3 DNA is preserved here, 48 bases in frame from base 1.

Sequenced material: CD4+ or CD8+ T cells sorted from blood, taken in a trial of the OX40 agonist ivuxolimab. The clonotype was recovered from an adult with an advanced solid tumor such as melanoma, head and neck, liver or kidney cancer. This chain joins TRBV6-5 to TRBJ2-7; TRBD2 is a possible D gene, resting on 6 matching bases. The CDR3 region reads CASSYSAGLGSYEQYF. The base sequence is TGTGCCAGCAGTTACTCGGCGGGGCTCGGCTCCTACGAGCAGTACTTC.